Shown below are 11 T cell receptor beta chains from a single sample sequenced in a study of blood T cell repertoires in COVID-19. Measured with immunoSEQ multiplex PCR; TCRdb has only the in-frame clones, and not every one. In the table there are fewer than 300,000 clones, 70% to 90% of which are singletons. Sequenced: peripheral blood. The receptors derive from a man aged 50-59 years with active or convalescent COVID-19.

The CDR3 is CASSPTPSGGALLKFF. The DNA for the CDR3 is TGTGCCAGTAGTCCCACCCCTAGCGGGGGAGCCCTACTTAAGTTCTTC. The J gene is TRBJ2-1, the V gene TRBV19; TRBD2 matches 10 bases. Germline CDR1 LNHDA, CDR2 SQIVND (reference sequence). The CDR3 runs 16 residues. Unmatched junction bases numbered 18, after V lost 5 bases and J lost 14 bases.

This rearrangement joins TRBV14 to TRBJ2-4, with 9 bases fitting TRBD1. Germline CDR1 reads SGHDN; CDR2 reads FVKESK. The CDR3 totals 15 residues. The V segment lost 3 bases and the J segment 6 bases; nucleotides outside the gene matches: 6. DNA of the CDR3: TGTGCCAGCAGCCACACTGGGACAGGGAGAAACATTCAGTACTTC. Amino acids: CASSHTGTGRNIQYF.

The gene calls are TRBV3-1 (or the pseudogene TRBV3-2) and TRBJ1-3; 8 bases line up with TRBD1. The CDR3 runs to 15 residues. Germline V CDR1 and CDR2: LGHDT, YNNKEL (reference sequence). V shed 4 bases, J shed 9 bases, and the junction held 11 bases outside the gene matches. CDR3 loop: CASSLSGTGVGTIYF. CDR3 bases: TGTGCCAGCAGCCTCTCCGGGACAGGCGTCGGCACCATATATTTT.

The V gene is TRBV10-1, the J gene TRBJ2-7; TRBD1 matches 8 bases. This CDR3 spans 15 amino acids. V shed 10 bases, J shed 4 bases, and the junction held 15 bases outside the gene matches. Looked up from germline, CDR1 is WNHNN and CDR2 is SYGVQD (reference sequence). This CDR3 reads CATVRRDRFGYEQYF. CDR3 sequence (DNA): TGCGCCACTGTGAGAAGGGACAGGTTTGGGTACGAGCAGTACTTC.

The genes are TRBV29-1 and TRBJ2-1; 10 positions match TRBD2. Germline V CDR1 and CDR2: SQVTM, ANQGSEA. Trimming cost V 7 bases and J 5 bases; bases outside gene matches: 8. There are 14 residues in the CDR3. This CDR3 is CSAHNSGGHNEQFF. DNA of the CDR3: TGCAGCGCCCATAATAGCGGGGGGCACAATGAGCAGTTCTTC.

The chain has TRBV9 and TRBJ2-2, with TRBD1 matching over 7 bases. V shed 4 bases, J shed 5 bases, and the junction held 5 bases outside the gene matches. Looked up from germline, CDR1 is SGDLS and CDR2 is YYNGEE. The CDR3 consists of 14 residues. DNA for the CDR3: TGTGCCAGCAGCTCCCAGACAGGGACCGGGGAGCTGTTTTTT. It is translated as CASSSQTGTGELFF.

This sequence joins TRBV29-1 and TRBJ1-2; 10 bases agree with TRBD1. The CDR3 totals 12 residues. Unmatched junction bases numbered 7, after V lost 5 bases and J lost 10 bases. CDR1 and CDR2 from the germline V gene are SQVTM and ANQGSEA. The CDR3 region has the DNA TGCAGCGTTTTGACAGGGGGCCTCTTCTACACCTTC. Its protein product is CSVLTGGLFYTF. Based on the CDR3 plus reference TRBV29-1 and TRBJ1-2, the full variable domain is SAVISQKPSRDICQRGTSLTIQCQVDSQVTMMFWYRQQPGQSLTLIATANQGSEATYESGFVIDKFPISRPNLTFSTLTVSNMSPEDSSIYLCSVLTGGLFYTFGSGTRLTVV.

This sequence joins TRBV5-6 and TRBJ2-4; 7 nucleotides agree with TRBD1. CDR3 length: 12 amino acids. The junction had 10 bases not matched to a gene; V was cut back by 3 bases and J by 16 bases. Germline lookup yields CDR1 SGHDT and CDR2 YYEEEE. The CDR3 spells CASSSTTGILYF. The CDR3 DNA reads TGTGCCAGCAGCTCTACGACAGGGATCCTCTACTTC. Based on the CDR3 plus reference TRBV5-6 and TRBJ2-4, the full variable domain is DAGVTQSPTHLIKTRGQQVTLRCSPKSGHDTVSWYQQALGQGPQFIFQYYEEEERQRGNFPDRFSGHQFPNYSSELNVNALLLGDSALYLCASSSTTGILYFGAGTRLSVL.

The rearrangement links TRBV5-8 to TRBJ1-1; D is undetermined. This CDR3 is built from 12 residues. The germline V and J ends were trimmed by 4 bases and 7 bases, with 11 bases remaining between them. Germline V CDR1 and CDR2: SGHTS, YDEGEE. The CDR3 DNA follows: TGTGCCAGCAGCCCCTTGATCGGTGAAGCTTTCTTT. It yields the protein CASSPLIGEAFF. The variable domain in full, with the rest retrieved from reference TRBV5-8 and TRBJ1-1, is EAGVTQSPTHLIKTRGQQATLRCSPISGHTSVYWYQQALGLGLQFLLWYDEGEERNRGNFPPRFSGRQFPNYSSELNVNALELEDSALYLCASSPLIGEAFFGQGTRLTVV.

The chain couples TRBV10-3 to TRBJ1-2; D unclear. This CDR3 has 16 amino acids. V lost 4 bases and J lost 5, with 20 bases in between. Germline CDR1 is ENHRY and CDR2 is SYGVKD. The CDR3 loop reads CAISGRRGEARYGYTF. The CDR3 DNA sequence: TGTGCCATCAGTGGCAGAAGAGGTGAGGCTAGGTATGGCTACACCTTC.

CDR3 DNA sequence: TGTGCCAGCAGTGAAGACGGGTACGGCAGGGGTGCTTTCTTT. Amino acid sequence: CASSEDGYGRGAFF. The chain has TRBV2 and TRBJ1-1; maybe TRBD1 (6 bases). CDR1 and CDR2 from the germline V gene are SNHLY and FYNNEI. The V and J ends lost 1 base and 11 bases respectively, with 17 bases between them. The CDR3 has 14 amino acids.